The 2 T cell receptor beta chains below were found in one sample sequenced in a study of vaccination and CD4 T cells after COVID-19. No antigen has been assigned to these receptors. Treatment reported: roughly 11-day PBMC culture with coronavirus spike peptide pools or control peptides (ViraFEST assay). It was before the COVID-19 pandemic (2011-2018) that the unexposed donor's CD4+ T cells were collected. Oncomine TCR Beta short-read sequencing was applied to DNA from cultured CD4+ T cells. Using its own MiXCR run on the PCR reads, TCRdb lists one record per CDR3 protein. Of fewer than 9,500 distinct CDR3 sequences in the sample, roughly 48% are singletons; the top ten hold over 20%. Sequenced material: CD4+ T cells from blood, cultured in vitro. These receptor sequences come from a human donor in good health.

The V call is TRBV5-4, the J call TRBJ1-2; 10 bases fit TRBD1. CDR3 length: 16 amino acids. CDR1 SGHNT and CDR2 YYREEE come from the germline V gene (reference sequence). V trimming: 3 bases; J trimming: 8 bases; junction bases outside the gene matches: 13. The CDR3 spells CASSSVAETGGRGYTF. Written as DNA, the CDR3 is TGTGCCAGCAGCTCGGTTGCCGAGACAGGGGGCCGGGGCTACACCTTC.

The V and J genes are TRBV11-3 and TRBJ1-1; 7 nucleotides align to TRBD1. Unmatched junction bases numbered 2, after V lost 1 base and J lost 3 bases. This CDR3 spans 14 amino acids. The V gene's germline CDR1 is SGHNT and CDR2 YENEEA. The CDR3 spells CASSLGRGDTEAFF. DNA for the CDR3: TGTGCCAGCAGCTTAGGCAGGGGGGACACTGAAGCTTTCTTT.